Listed here is a single T cell receptor beta chain. What it recognizes is unknown. This specimen comes from a study of T cell responses to AZD1222 COVID-19 vaccine. Study findings and constraints: Donors, mostly white British, included more females; clonal diversity was possibly underestimated. Repertoire sampling happened only post peak T cell response. A reported finding is that nearly half of spike-specific TCRs target unmutated variant regions.

Germline V gene data show CDR1 as LNHDA and CDR2 as SQIVND (reference sequence). V lost 7 bases and J lost 4, with 10 bases in between. The CDR3 sequence is 12 residues long. TCRdb keeps only in-frame clones here, not all; method: immunoSEQ multiplex PCR. Its clone listing holds over 130,000 clones. The rearrangement joins TRBV19 to TRBJ1-1, with D perhaps TRBD1 (5 bases). The sequence was collected from an adult in good health. The sequenced material came from peripheral blood. The CDR3 here is CASIQGRTEAFF. The CDR3 DNA reads as TGTGCCAGTATCCAGGGTCGCACTGAAGCTTTCTTT.